This TCR beta chain originates from a study of read filtering for tumor transcriptome and immune sequencing. Whole-study context: Mean patient age was approximately 71 years, range roughly 47 to 90; roughly 18 male, 12 to 15 female. Whole-transcriptome libraries were prepared after DNase treatment. Study-level points and caveats: RNA-seq captured clonotypes less deeply and reliably than IR-seq. Sorted CD138-negative bone marrow cells were not purified T cells.

As regards this clonotype: Its antigen is unidentified.

Molecular barcoded adaptors covering alpha/delta and beta/gamma chains were used on approximately 400 ng RNA. TCRdb re-analysed the reads in MiXCR, keeping a single row per CDR3 protein. The repertoire has tens of thousands of distinct CDR3 sequences, under 20% of them found once; the top ten carry 11% to 15%. The specimen sequenced was a population of CD138-negative cells sorted from bone marrow. The sequence came from a donor older than 35 with multiple myeloma.

As DNA, the CDR3 is TGTGCCAGCAGCCCTCAGGGGGCGCACGGCTACACCTTC. Translating gives CASSPQGAHGYTF. The gene calls are TRBV27 and TRBJ1-2; 8 positions match TRBD1. Germline V CDR1 and CDR2: MNHEY, SMNVEV (reference sequence). V trimming: 6 bases; J trimming: 8 bases; junction bases outside the gene matches: 8. The CDR3 is 13 amino acids.